The 28 T cell receptor beta chains presented below share a single source sample, sequenced in a study of shared clonotypes between healthy human individuals. The repertoire was sequenced with immunoSEQ multiplex PCR; TCRdb's copy has only in-frame clones and lacks some. The sample shows about 1,800,000 clones, just under 95% of them seen only once. Cells designated naive CD8 were CD45RO-negative and were positively selected for CCR7, with terminally differentiated effector memory CD45RA+ cells excluded. Sequences were obtained from naive CD8+ T cells sorted from blood. These receptors were obtained from a man aged 18 to 29 in good health.

J is TRBJ1-2 and V is TRBV7-8, with a weak D call TRBD1 (5 bases). V gave up 5 bases and J gave up 4 bases, with 20 bases separating them. CDR1 is SGHVS and CDR2 is FQNEAQ in the germline V gene. The CDR3 length is 16 residues. The CDR3 nucleotides read TGTGCCAGCAGCACCGGCCAGGGTATCCTTGCCTATGGCTACACCTTC. It translates to CASSTGQGILAYGYTF.

The genes are TRBV2 and TRBJ1-1; a weak D match, TRBD1 (6 bases). V was clipped by 1 base and J by 11 bases, with 17 bases between them. CDR1 is SNHLY and CDR2 is FYNNEI in the germline V gene. This CDR3 is built from 14 residues. As DNA, the CDR3 is TGTGCCAGCAGTGAAGGGTCCCGGGACATCACCGCTTTCTTT. Protein sequence: CASSEGSRDITAFF.

The chain is built from TRBV5-6 and TRBJ2-1; D is ambiguous. This CDR3 has 11 residues. Germline CDR1 is SGHDT and CDR2 is YYEEEE. Trimming pared 2 bases from V and 12 bases from J, leaving 9 bases between. The CDR3 DNA reads TGTGCCAGCAGCTTCGGTGTGGGGCAGTTCTTC. This sequence encodes CASSFGVGQFF.

This rearrangement joins TRBV9 to TRBJ2-1, with 10 bases matching TRBD1. The ends lost 3 bases at V and 5 bases at J; junction bases unmatched: 8. The length of the CDR3 is 16 residues. Germline values: CDR1 SGDLS, CDR2 YYNGEE. The CDR3 here is CASSAPGQGTNNEQFF. The CDR3 DNA reads as TGTGCCAGCAGCGCCCCGGGACAGGGGACGAACAATGAGCAGTTCTTC.

The CDR3: CASNKDSGYNEQFF. CDR3 in DNA: TGTGCCAGCAATAAGGACAGTGGATACAATGAGCAGTTCTTC. The rearrangement joins TRBV6-6 to TRBJ2-1, with a possible D match to TRBD1 (6 bases). Trimming stripped 7 bases from V and 4 bases from J, with 14 bases between. CDR1 MNHNY and CDR2 SVGAGI come from the germline V gene (reference sequence). The CDR3 covers 14 residues.

The V gene is TRBV5-8, the J gene TRBJ1-1, with a tentative D call TRBD1 (5 bases). CDR1 SGHTS and CDR2 YDEGEE come from the germline V gene. Trimming took 2 bases from V and 3 from J, leaving 23 bases between them. The CDR3 loop spans 18 amino acids. As DNA, the CDR3 is TGTGCCAGCAGCTTTGGGAACAGGCCGGAATCGTGGGACACTGAAGCTTTCTTT. It encodes CASSFGNRPESWDTEAFF.

V is TRBV7-9 and J is TRBJ2-7; D gene uncertain. CDR3 length: 14 residues. Trimming left V 5 bases short and J 1 base short, with 12 bases between. Germline CDR1 SEHNR, CDR2 FQNEAQ (reference sequence). CDR3 amino acids: CASSQLTLSYEQYF. CDR3 sequence (DNA): TGTGCCAGCAGCCAATTGACACTTTCCTACGAGCAGTACTTC.

The V and J genes are TRBV7-9 and TRBJ1-1; no definite D call. V lost 1 base, J lost 6 bases, and 12 bases lay in between. CDR3 length equals 14 residues. Germline-derived CDR1 and CDR2 are SEHNR and FQNEAQ (reference sequence). This chain's CDR3 is CASSLVGSSAEAFF. The CDR3 DNA reads as TGTGCCAGCAGCTTAGTGGGTTCCTCGGCTGAAGCTTTCTTT.

Remarks on this clone: Other DNA sequences of this sample code for an identical CDR3. The J gene is TRBJ2-5, the V gene TRBV4-1; either TRBD1 or TRBD2 may supply D (5 bases each). The CDR3 spans 13 residues. Germline V gene data show CDR1 as MGHRA and CDR2 as YSYEKL. With 4 bases removed from V and 3 bases from J, the gap between germline ends came to 9 bases. As DNA, the CDR3 is TGCGCCAGCAGCCGGGACGGAGAAGAGACCCAGTACTTC. This codes for CASSRDGEETQYF.

The V and J genes are TRBV10-2 and TRBJ1-1; unclear D gene. Germline loops: CDR1 WSHSY, CDR2 SAAADI. The CDR3 covers 13 residues. The V gene lost 4 bases and the J gene lost 0 bases, with 6 bases spanning the gap. The CDR3 nucleotides read TGCGCCAGCAGTGCTGGGATGAACACTGAAGCTTTCTTT. Translated: CASSAGMNTEAFF.

A single count supports this clone. The V call is TRBV6-1, the J call TRBJ2-7; 8 bases fit TRBD2. CDR1 and CDR2 from the germline V gene are MNHNS and SASEGT. V shed 1 base and J 3 bases; nucleotides not matched to a gene: 5. This CDR3 spans 15 amino acids. The CDR3 DNA reads as TGTGCCAGCAGTGAAGGACTAGCGAACCTCTACGAGCAGTACTTC. Translation: CASSEGLANLYEQYF.

In DNA form, the CDR3 reads TGTGCCTGGAGAATCAACTCCTACACTGAAGCTTTCTTT. It translates to CAWRINSYTEAFF. This chain links TRBV30 with TRBJ1-1; D unresolved. V was cut by 3 bases and J by 3 bases, with 11 bases left in between. Germline CDR1 and CDR2: GTSNPN and SVGIG (reference sequence). CDR3 length: 13 amino acids.

Regarding this clone: Other DNA variants within this sample encode the same CDR3. This chain connects TRBV4-1 to TRBJ2-7; a possible D gene is TRBD1 (5 bases). V lost 0 bases to trimming and J lost 0 bases, with 6 bases between them. This CDR3 is 14 amino acids long. Germline CDR1 reads MGHRA; CDR2 reads YSYEKL. CDR3 region: CASSQDRGSYEQYF. CDR3 sequence (DNA): TGCGCCAGCAGCCAAGATAGGGGCTCCTACGAGCAGTACTTC.

The chain carries TRBV7-9 and TRBJ2-7; D remains unclear. V was cut by 2 bases and J by 5 bases, with 10 bases left in between. The CDR3 contains 13 residues. Germline CDR1 reads SEHNR; CDR2 reads FQNEAQ (reference sequence). CDR3 DNA: TGTGCCAGCAGCTTAAGTATTGGGAACGAGCAGTACTTC. Translating gives CASSLSIGNEQYF.

This clone has only one observation. The chain has TRBV2 and TRBJ2-7; 7 positions agree with TRBD1. V shed 6 bases and J 4 bases; nucleotides not matched to a gene: 3. Germline CDR1 is SNHLY and CDR2 is FYNNEI. This CDR3 is built from 12 residues. The CDR3 here is CASSPQGYEQYF. CDR3 DNA sequence: TGTGCCAGCAGCCCACAGGGGTACGAGCAGTACTTC.

This chain joins TRBV4-1 and TRBJ1-4, with a tentative D call TRBD1 (5 bases). V lost 4 bases, J lost 8 bases, and 14 bases lay in between. Germline-derived CDR1 and CDR2 are MGHRA and YSYEKL. This CDR3 is built from 14 residues. The CDR3 nucleotides are TGCGCCAGCAGCCCCCGGGACGGGAGGGAAAAACTGTTTTTT. This encodes CASSPRDGREKLFF.

This rearrangement joins TRBV18 to TRBJ2-1; TRBD2 aligns across 10 bases. Germline loops: CDR1 KGHSH, CDR2 LQKENI. The CDR3 has 14 amino acids. The V segment lost 5 bases and the J segment 8 bases; nucleotides outside the gene matches: 6. The chain's CDR3 is CASSELAGVHEQFF. The CDR3 DNA reads TGTGCCAGCTCAGAGCTAGCGGGGGTGCATGAGCAGTTCTTC.

The chain uses TRBV6-5 and TRBJ1-2, with D unclear. CDR1 is MNHEY and CDR2 is SVGAGI in the germline V gene. The V gene lost 5 bases and the J gene lost 7 bases, with 11 bases spanning the gap. The CDR3 runs 12 residues. The CDR3 DNA reads as TGTGCCAGCAGTCCGACGACTCGTGGCTACACCTTC. Translated, it gives CASSPTTRGYTF.

This chain links TRBV7-9 with TRBJ1-1; 9 bases agree with TRBD1. CDR3 size: 16 residues. Germline CDR1 and CDR2: SEHNR and FQNEAQ (reference sequence). The junction had 9 bases not matched to a gene; V was cut back by 6 bases and J by 1 base. The CDR3 sequence: CASSFKEGQGNTEAFF. The CDR3 nucleotides read TGTGCCAGCAGTTTTAAAGAGGGACAGGGGAACACTGAAGCTTTCTTT.

J is TRBJ1-5 and V is TRBV19; D ambiguous. V was shortened by 6 bases and J by 1 base, with 25 bases between the two germline ends. Germline CDR1 is LNHDA and CDR2 is SQIVND (reference sequence). The CDR3 length is 19 residues. CDR3 sequence reads: CASSPNLISRDGSNQPQHF. The CDR3 nucleotides read TGTGCCAGTAGCCCAAACCTAATTAGCCGGGATGGGAGCAATCAGCCCCAGCATTTT.

J is TRBJ1-4 and V is TRBV9; 7 bases line up with TRBD1. The CDR3 totals 16 residues. V lost 0 bases, J lost 2 bases, and 4 bases stayed unmatched. Germline assignment: CDR1 SGDLS and CDR2 YYNGEE. DNA of the CDR3: TGTGCCAGCAGCGTAGAAGGGGGCGTCACTAATGAAAAACTGTTTTTT. Protein sequence: CASSVEGGVTNEKLFF.

The CDR3 region has the DNA TGTGCCAGCGACAGGGGTGCATGGGAGACCCAGTACTTC. This sequence encodes CASDRGAWETQYF. The chain couples TRBV27 to TRBJ2-5; TRBD1 agrees at 8 bases. Germline loops: CDR1 MNHEY, CDR2 SMNVEV (reference sequence). J gave up 5 bases and V 8 bases, and 7 bases lay outside the gene matches. The CDR3 extends over 13 amino acids.

CDR3 loop: CASRPDSGLTDTQYF. In nucleotides, the CDR3 is TGTGCCAGCAGGCCGGACAGTGGGCTCACAGATACGCAGTATTTT. The chain carries TRBV6-5 and TRBJ2-3; TRBD1 might be the D (6 bases). The CDR3 has 15 amino acids. Germline lookup yields CDR1 MNHEY and CDR2 SVGAGI. The V gene lost 6 bases and the J gene lost 2 bases, with 15 bases spanning the gap.

The rearrangement links TRBV11-2 to TRBJ1-1; D may be TRBD1 (5 bases). The V end was cut by 3 bases, the J end by 1 base, with 9 bases between. CDR1 SGHAT and CDR2 FQNNGV come from the germline V gene. The length of the CDR3 is 14 residues. CDR3 residues: CASSFGQPNTEAFF. For the CDR3, the DNA is TGTGCCAGCAGCTTCGGACAACCGAACACTGAAGCTTTCTTT.

The chain joins TRBV10-3 to TRBJ2-1; 7 positions match TRBD1. V was clipped by 0 bases and J by 0 bases; unmatched bases: 2. The length of the CDR3 is 16 residues. Germline lookup yields CDR1 ENHRY and CDR2 SYGVKD. CDR3 amino acids: CAISESGQDSYNEQFF. In DNA form, the CDR3 reads TGTGCCATCAGTGAGTCCGGACAGGACTCCTACAATGAGCAGTTCTTC.

J is TRBJ2-7 and V is TRBV5-1; 7 nucleotides align to TRBD2. CDR3 size: 13 residues. Germline CDR1 is SGHRS and CDR2 is YFSETQ. The V and J ends lost 4 bases and 3 bases, in that order; junction bases with no gene match: 4. CDR3 DNA: TGCGCCAGCAGCCACGGGACTAACTACGAGCAGTACTTC. As protein: CASSHGTNYEQYF.

The chain combines TRBV25-1 with TRBJ2-3; 8 bases line up with TRBD2. CDR1 and CDR2 from the germline V gene are MGHDK and SYGVNS. V gave up 3 bases and J gave up 2 bases; unmatched junction bases: 7. The CDR3 extends over 16 amino acids. The CDR3 nucleotides read TGTGCCAGCAGTGACCTGAGCGGGAGCACCACAGATACGCAGTATTTT. It is translated as CASSDLSGSTTDTQYF.

The chain uses TRBV4-1 and TRBJ2-1; 7 bases match TRBD2. Germline CDR1 reads MGHRA; CDR2 reads YSYEKL. Trimming removed 0 bases from V and 9 bases from J; junction bases left unmatched: 2. This CDR3 contains 13 residues. CDR3 bases: TGCGCCAGCAGCCAAGAACCGGGAGGTGAGCAGTTCTTC. Its translation is CASSQEPGGEQFF.